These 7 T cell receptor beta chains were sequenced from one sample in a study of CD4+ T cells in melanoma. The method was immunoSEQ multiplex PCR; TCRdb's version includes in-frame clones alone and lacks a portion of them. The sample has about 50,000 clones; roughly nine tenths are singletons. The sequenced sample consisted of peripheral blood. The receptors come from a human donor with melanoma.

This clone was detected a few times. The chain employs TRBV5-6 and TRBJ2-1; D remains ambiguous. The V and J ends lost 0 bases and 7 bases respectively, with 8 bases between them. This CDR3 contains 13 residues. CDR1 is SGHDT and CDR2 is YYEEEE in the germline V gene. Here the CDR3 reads CASSLVGVNEQFF. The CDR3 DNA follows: TGTGCCAGCAGCTTGGTTGGAGTTAATGAGCAGTTCTTC. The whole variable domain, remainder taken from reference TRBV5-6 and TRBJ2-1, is DAGVTQSPTHLIKTRGQQVTLRCSPKSGHDTVSWYQQALGQGPQFIFQYYEEEERQRGNFPDRFSGHQFPNYSSELNVNALLLGDSALYLCASSLVGVNEQFFGPGTRLTVL.

The CDR3 DNA sequence: TGTGCCAGCTCACCGTCATTCAATGAGCAGTTCTTC. Encoded protein: CASSPSFNEQFF. The chain links TRBV18 to TRBJ2-1; no definite D call. This CDR3 region has 12 residues. The germline V gene encodes CDR1 KGHSH and CDR2 LQKENI. Trimming pared 3 bases from V and 6 bases from J, leaving 6 bases between. The full variable domain, with the rest looked up from reference TRBV18 and TRBJ2-1, is NAGVMQNPRHLVRRRGQEARLRCSPMKGHSHVYWYRQLPEEGLKFMVYLQKENIIDESGMPKERFSAEFPKEGPSILRIQQVVRGDSAAYFCASSPSFNEQFFGPGTRLTVL.

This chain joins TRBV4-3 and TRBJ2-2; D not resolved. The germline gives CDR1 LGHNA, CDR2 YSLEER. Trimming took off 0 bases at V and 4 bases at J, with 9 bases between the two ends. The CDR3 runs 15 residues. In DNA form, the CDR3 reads TGCGCCAGCAGCCAAGACACCCGCCGCACCGGGGAGCTGTTTTTT. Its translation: CASSQDTRRTGELFF.

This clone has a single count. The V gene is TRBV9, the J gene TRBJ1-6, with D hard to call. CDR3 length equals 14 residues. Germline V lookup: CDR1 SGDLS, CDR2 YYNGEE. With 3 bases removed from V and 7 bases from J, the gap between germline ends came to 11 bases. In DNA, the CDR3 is TGTGCCAGCAGCGCCCGACTGGAAAATTCACCCCTCCACTTT. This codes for CASSARLENSPLHF.

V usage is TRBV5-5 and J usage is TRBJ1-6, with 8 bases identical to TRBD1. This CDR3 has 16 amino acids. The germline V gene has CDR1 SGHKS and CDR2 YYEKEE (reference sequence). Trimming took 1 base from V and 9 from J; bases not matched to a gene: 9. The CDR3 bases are TGTGCCAGCAGCTTGCCCCAGGACAGGGTGGGTTCACCCCTCCACTTT. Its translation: CASSLPQDRVGSPLHF.

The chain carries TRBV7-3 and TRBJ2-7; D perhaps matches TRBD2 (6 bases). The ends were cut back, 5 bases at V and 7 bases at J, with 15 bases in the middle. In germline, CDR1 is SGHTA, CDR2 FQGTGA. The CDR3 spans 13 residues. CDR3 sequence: CASSPGSGGEQYF. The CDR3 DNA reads TGTGCCAGCAGCCCAGGGAGTGGAGGGGAGCAGTACTTC.

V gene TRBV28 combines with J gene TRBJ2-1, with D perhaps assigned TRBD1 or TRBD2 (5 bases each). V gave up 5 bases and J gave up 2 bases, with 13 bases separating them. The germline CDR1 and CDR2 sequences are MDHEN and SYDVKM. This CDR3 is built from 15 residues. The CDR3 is CASSDLGETYNEQFF. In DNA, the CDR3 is TGTGCCAGCAGTGACTTGGGGGAAACCTACAATGAGCAGTTCTTC. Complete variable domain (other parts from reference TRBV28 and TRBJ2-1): DVKVTQSSRYLVKRTGEKVFLECVQDMDHENMFWYRQDPGLGLRLIYFSYDVKMKEKGDIPEGYSVSREKKERFSLILESASTNQTSMYLCASSDLGETYNEQFFGPGTRLTVL.